Listed below are T cell receptor beta chains from one sample, sequenced in a study of beta chain features in type 1 diabetes. The table came from immunoSEQ multiplex PCR; TCRdb's copy has only in-frame clones and leaves some out. The sample lists 850,000 to 900,000 clones; 17% were seen once. Source material: naive CD4+ T cells from blood. The receptors come from a woman aged 18-35 years in good health. CDR3s include the opening cysteine and the closing phenylalanine or tryptophan. Fields, in order: V gene, J gene, CDR3 protein.

>TRBV4-2|TRBJ2-7
CASSQDLGRGSYEQYF
>TRBV15|TRBJ2-5
CATSRDNMGGGETQYF
>TRBV7-9|TRBJ2-1
CASSLRTPTGRGEQFF
>TRBV4-3|TRBJ1-1
CASSLDRNTEAFF
>TRBV9|TRBJ2-5
CASSVAGGKGETQYF
>TRBV4-1|TRBJ2-3
CASSQELQRRGTDTQYF
>TRBV28|TRBJ1-1
CASSFLGAEAFF
>TRBV7-2|TRBJ2-7
CASSPRVAEGSYEQYF
>TRBV6-1|TRBJ1-4
CASSDGRGNEKLFF
>TRBV18|TRBJ2-1
CASSPAWDRANEQFF
>TRBV15|TRBJ2-1
CATSSGPGRRNEQFF
>TRBV11-2|TRBJ2-7
CASSLGWVGSYEQYF
>TRBV11-2|TRBJ2-7
CASSPRPIYEQYF
>TRBV6-5|TRBJ1-2
CASSRTDLYGYTF
>TRBV27|TRBJ2-5
CASSLSGQETQYF
>TRBV19|TRBJ2-5
CASSPAGTETQYF
>TRBV7-8|TRBJ1-5
CASRPGHWDNQPQHF
>TRBV28|TRBJ1-2
CASSLTGLTNYGYTF
>TRBV7-9|TRBJ2-5
CASSMPGGRESETQYF
>TRBV6-5|TRBJ2-1
CASSYGGAPYNEQFF
>TRBV19|TRBJ2-4
CASSFRVTGVAKNIQYF
>TRBV6-5|TRBJ1-1
CASSYNRRLNTEAFF
>TRBV28|TRBJ2-5
CASSSSGGGVETQYF
>TRBV7-2|TRBJ2-1
CASSKTGGYNEQFF
>TRBV6-6|TRBJ1-5
CASRTAGLKGQPQHF
>TRBV11-1|TRBJ2-5
CASSLRLGRVSSQETQYF
>TRBV4-2|TRBJ2-1
CASSQDLGRGWEQFF
>TRBV9|TRBJ2-7
CASSPPGASGEQYF
>TRBV11-2|TRBJ2-1
CASSLTRVSYNEQFF
>TRBV7-2|TRBJ2-7
CASSLGPGLSYEQYF
>TRBV7-9|TRBJ1-1
CASSLAQEAFF
>TRBV11-3|TRBJ2-1
CASSLGRIDNEQFF
>TRBV5-1|TRBJ2-1
CASSLATYNEQFF
>TRBV6-5|TRBJ1-2
CASSPDPGANYGYTF
>TRBV7-9|TRBJ1-4
CASSITSAVRVEKLFF
>TRBV7-2|TRBJ1-1
CASSLWGNTEAFF
>TRBV5-1|TRBJ2-2
CASSLEYPGELFF
>TRBV7-8|TRBJ2-1
CASSANRVLAGGIEQFF
>TRBV28|TRBJ1-1
CASGSYLRRAFF
>TRBV9|TRBJ2-1
CASSPRLAGGNEQFF
>TRBV6-5|TRBJ2-5
CASSEVGGRETQYF